Below are 3 T cell receptor beta chains sequenced from a single sample in a study of shared clonotypes between healthy human individuals. TCRdb's table, derived via immunoSEQ multiplex PCR, lists solely in-frame clones and lacks some. The sample comprises about 480,000 clones, less than 85% of which are singletons, and 13% rests with the top ten. The sequenced sample was PBMCs. The receptors stem from a woman aged 40-49 years in good health. Some clones in this sample may be carry-over from other donors' samples.

V usage is TRBV30 and J usage is TRBJ2-7; D not resolved. The CDR3 covers 11 residues. V shed 5 bases and J shed 0 bases, with 5 bases lying between them. CDR1 is GTSNPN and CDR2 is SVGIG in the germline V gene (reference sequence). The CDR3 loop is CAWASSYEQYF. In nucleotides, the CDR3 is TGTGCCTGGGCCAGCTCCTACGAGCAGTACTTC.

The chain employs TRBV19 and TRBJ2-5; 13 nucleotides match TRBD2. CDR1 and CDR2 from the germline V gene are LNHDA and SQIVND (reference sequence). The CDR3 consists of 17 residues. With 5 bases clipped from V and 5 bases from J, the junction kept 11 bases outside the gene matches. The CDR3: CASSGATSGRLRETQYF. As DNA, the CDR3 is TGTGCCAGTAGTGGGGCGACTAGCGGGAGGCTGCGGGAGACCCAGTACTTC.

V gene TRBV28 combines with J gene TRBJ1-5, with 7 bases fitting TRBD1. Germline trimming cut 6 bases from V and 6 bases from J; bases unmatched to any gene: 11. This CDR3 has 15 residues. Per germline, CDR1 MDHEN and CDR2 SYDVKM. Here the CDR3 reads CASRPHKGAGQPQHF. The CDR3 DNA reads as TGTGCCAGCAGACCCCATAAGGGGGCGGGTCAGCCCCAGCATTTT.